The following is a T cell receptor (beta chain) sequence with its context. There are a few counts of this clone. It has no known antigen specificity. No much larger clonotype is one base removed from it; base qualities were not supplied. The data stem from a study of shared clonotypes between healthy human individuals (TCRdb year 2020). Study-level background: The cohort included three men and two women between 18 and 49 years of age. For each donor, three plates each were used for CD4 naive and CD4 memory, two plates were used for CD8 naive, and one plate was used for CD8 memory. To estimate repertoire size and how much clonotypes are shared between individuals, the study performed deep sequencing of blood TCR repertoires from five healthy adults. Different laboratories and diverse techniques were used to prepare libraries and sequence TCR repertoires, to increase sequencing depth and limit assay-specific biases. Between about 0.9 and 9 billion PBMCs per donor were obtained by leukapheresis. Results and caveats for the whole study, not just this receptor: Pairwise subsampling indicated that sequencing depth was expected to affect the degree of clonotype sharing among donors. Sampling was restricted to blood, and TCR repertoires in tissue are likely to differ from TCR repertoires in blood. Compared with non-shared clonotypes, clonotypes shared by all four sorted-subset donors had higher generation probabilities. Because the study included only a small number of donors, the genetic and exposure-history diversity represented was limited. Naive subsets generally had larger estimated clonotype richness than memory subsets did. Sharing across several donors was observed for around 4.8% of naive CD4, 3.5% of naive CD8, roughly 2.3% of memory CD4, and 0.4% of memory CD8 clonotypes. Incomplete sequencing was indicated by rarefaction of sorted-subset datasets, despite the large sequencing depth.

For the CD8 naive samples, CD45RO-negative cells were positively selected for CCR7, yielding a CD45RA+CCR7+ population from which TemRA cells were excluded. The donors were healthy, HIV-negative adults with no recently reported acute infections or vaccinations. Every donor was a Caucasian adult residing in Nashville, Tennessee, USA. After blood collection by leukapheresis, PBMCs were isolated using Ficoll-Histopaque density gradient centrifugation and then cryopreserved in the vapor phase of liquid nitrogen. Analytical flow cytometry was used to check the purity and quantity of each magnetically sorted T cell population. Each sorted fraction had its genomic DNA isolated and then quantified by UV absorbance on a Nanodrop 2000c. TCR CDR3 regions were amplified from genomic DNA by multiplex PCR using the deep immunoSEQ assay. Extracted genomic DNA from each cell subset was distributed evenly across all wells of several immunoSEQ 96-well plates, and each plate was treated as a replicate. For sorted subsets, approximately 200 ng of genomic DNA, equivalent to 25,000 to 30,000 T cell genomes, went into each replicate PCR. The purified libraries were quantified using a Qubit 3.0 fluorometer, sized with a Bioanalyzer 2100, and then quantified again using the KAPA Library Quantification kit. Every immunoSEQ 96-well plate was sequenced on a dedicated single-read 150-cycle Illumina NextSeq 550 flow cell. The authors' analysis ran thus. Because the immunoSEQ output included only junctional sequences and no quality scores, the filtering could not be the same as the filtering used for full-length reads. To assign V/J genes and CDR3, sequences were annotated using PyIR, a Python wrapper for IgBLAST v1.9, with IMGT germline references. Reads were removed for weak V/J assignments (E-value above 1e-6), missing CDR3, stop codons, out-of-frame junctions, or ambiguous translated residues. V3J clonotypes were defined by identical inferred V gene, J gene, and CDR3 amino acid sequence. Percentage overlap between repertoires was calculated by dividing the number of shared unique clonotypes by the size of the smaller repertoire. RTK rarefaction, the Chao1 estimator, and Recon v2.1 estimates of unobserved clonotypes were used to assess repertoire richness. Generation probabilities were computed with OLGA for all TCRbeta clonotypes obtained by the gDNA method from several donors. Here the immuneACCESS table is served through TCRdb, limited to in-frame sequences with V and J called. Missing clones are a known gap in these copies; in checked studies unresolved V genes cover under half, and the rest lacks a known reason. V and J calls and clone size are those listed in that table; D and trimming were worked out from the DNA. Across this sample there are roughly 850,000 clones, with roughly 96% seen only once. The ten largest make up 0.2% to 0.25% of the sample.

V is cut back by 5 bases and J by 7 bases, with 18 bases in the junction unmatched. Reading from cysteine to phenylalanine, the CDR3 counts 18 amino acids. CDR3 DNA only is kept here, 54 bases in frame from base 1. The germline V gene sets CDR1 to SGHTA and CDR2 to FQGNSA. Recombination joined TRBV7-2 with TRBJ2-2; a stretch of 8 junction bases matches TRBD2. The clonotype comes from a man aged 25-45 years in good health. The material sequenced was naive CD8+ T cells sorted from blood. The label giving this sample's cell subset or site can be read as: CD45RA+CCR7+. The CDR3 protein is CASSTPVSGTRLGGELFF. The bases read TGTGCCAGCAGCACACCCGTTAGCGGGACTAGGTTGGGCGGGGAGCTGTTTTTT.